This T cell receptor (beta chain) was identified during a study of long-term antiretroviral therapy in people with HIV. Overall study findings and caveats: Researchers lacked any data on ART adherence, viral resistance or therapy changes. Within the repertoire, clones expanded before ART were dominant at all time points.

Germline assignment: CDR1 SGHRS and CDR2 YFSETQ. The CDR3 is 12 amino acids. Trimming shortened V by 0 bases and J by 16 bases, and 14 bases separated the two germline ends. For this clone: The antigen remains unidentified.

The assay, immunoSEQ v3.0, was run at survey level. The repertoire was sequenced with immunoSEQ multiplex PCR; TCRdb's copy has only in-frame clones and lacks some. This table holds some 28,000 clones, around nine tenths found once. This chain joins TRBV5-1 and TRBJ2-4, with D perhaps matching TRBD1 (5 bases). Sequenced material: unsorted PBMCs, taken 0.5 years after starting antiretroviral therapy. The source of this sequence is a woman aged 18-29 years with HIV. As DNA, the CDR3 is TGCGCCAGCAGCTTGGTAGGGGTCGAGAGTTACTTC. It is translated as CASSLVGVESYF.